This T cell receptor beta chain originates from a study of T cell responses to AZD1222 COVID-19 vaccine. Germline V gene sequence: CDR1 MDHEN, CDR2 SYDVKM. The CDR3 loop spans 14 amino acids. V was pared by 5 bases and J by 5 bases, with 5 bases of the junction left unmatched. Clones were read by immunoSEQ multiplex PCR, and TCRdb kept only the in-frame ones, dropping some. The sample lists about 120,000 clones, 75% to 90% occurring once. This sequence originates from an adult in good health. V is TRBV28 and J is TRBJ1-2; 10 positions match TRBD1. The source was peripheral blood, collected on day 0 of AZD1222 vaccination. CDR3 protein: CASSSGQGVYGYTF. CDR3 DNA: TGTGCCAGCAGTAGTGGACAGGGGGTGTATGGCTACACCTTC.